This section outlines one T cell receptor beta chain sequence together with its context. Libraries were prepared by immunoSEQ multiplex PCR; TCRdb keeps only in-frame clonotypes and omits some of them. The sample has about 230,000 clones; over 75% are singletons. The sample is drawn from a study of blood T cell repertoires in COVID-19. Germline-derived CDR1 and CDR2 are SGHTA and FQGNSA. This CDR3 is built from 17 residues. The V end was cut by 5 bases, the J end by 9 bases, with 23 bases between. The source of this sequence is a woman aged 80 or older with acute or convalescent COVID-19. The chain uses TRBV7-2 and TRBJ1-6, with a tentative D call TRBD1 (6 bases). Sequenced: peripheral blood. CDR3 loop: CASSPRPPGGTLSPLHF. The CDR3 DNA reads as TGTGCCAGCAGCCCAAGGCCCCCCGGGGGGACACTTTCACCCCTCCACTTT.